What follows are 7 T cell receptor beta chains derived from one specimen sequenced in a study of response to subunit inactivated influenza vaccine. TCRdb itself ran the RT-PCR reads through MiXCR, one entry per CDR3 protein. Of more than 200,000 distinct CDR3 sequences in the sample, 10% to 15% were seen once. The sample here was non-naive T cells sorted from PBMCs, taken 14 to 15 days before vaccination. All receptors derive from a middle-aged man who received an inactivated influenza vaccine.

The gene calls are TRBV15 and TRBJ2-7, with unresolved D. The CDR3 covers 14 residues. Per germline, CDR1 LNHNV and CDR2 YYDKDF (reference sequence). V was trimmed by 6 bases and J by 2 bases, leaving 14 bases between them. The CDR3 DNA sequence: TGTGCCACCAGAAACTGGAACTCCCCCTACGAGCAGTACTTC. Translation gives CATRNWNSPYEQYF.

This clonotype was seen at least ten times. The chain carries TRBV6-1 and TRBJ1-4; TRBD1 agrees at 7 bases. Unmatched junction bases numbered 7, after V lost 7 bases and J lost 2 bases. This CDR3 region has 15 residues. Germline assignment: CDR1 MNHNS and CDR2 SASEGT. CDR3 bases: TGTGCCAGCACCGCGACAGGGAACACTAATGAAAAACTGTTTTTT. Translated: CASTATGNTNEKLFF.

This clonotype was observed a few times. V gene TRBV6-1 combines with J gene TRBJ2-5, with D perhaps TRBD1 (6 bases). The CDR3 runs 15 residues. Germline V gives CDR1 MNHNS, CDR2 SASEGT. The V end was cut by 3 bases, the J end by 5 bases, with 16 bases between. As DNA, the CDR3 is TGTGCCAGCAGTGAGGTTGGGGGCTGGACGGAGACCCAGTACTTC. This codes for CASSEVGGWTETQYF.

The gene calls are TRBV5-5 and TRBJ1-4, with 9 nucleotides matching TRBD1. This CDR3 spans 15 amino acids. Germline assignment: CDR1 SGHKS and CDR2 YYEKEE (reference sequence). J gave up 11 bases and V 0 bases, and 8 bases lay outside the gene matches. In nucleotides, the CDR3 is TGTGCCAGCAGCTTGGGGTCGACAGGGGGTGAGAAACTGTTTTTT. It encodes CASSLGSTGGEKLFF.

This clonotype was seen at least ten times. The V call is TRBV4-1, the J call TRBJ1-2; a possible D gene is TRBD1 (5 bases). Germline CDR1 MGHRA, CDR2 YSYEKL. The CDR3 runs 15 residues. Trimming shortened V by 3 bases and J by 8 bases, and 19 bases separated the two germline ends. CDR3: CASSHSGGLLLGYTF. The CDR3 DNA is TGCGCCAGCAGCCACTCGGGGGGACTCTTGTTGGGCTACACCTTC.

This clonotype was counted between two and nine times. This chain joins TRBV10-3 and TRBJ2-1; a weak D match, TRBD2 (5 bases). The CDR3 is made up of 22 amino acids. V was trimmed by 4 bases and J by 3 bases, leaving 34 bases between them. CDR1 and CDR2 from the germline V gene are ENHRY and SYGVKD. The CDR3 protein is CAISAPPGVHNSAPRNYNEQFF. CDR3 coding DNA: TGTGCCATCAGTGCCCCACCCGGCGTCCACAATAGCGCTCCGAGGAACTACAATGAGCAGTTCTTC.

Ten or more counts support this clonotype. The chain's CDR3 is CSASSGGQEDEQYF. As DNA, the CDR3 is TGCAGTGCTAGTAGTGGTGGACAGGAGGACGAGCAGTACTTC. The V and J genes are TRBV20-1 and TRBJ2-7; 7 nucleotides match TRBD1. The J segment lost 5 bases and the V segment lost 3 bases, leaving 10 bases of the junction unmatched. The germline CDR1 and CDR2 sequences are DFQATT and SNEGSKA (reference sequence). The CDR3 length is 14 residues.